This T cell receptor beta chain came from a study of control samples from healthy donors and cancer patients. Sequenced by immunoSEQ multiplex PCR; TCRdb stores in-frame clones only, minus some. The sample includes 30,000 to 35,000 clones, roughly nine tenths seen only once; the top ten take 1.6%. CDR3 length equals 12 residues. Trimming removed 8 bases at V and 0 bases at J, with 7 bases between. Germline CDR1 SNHLY, CDR2 FYNNEI. The rearrangement joins TRBV2 to TRBJ1-1; a possible D gene is TRBD1 (6 bases). The clonotype was recovered from a woman between 40 and 50 years old with lung cancer. Sequenced sample: PBMCs. DNA for the CDR3: TGTGCCAGCCAGGGGATGAACACTGAAGCTTTCTTT. Amino acid sequence: CASQGMNTEAFF. The variable domain in full, with the rest retrieved from reference TRBV2 and TRBJ1-1, is EPEVTQTPSHQVTQMGQEVILRCVPISNHLYFYWYRQILGQKVEFLVSFYNNEISEKSEIFDDQFSVERPDGSNFTLKIRSTKLEDSAMYFCASQGMNTEAFFGQGTRLTVV.